The 13 T cell receptor beta chains reported below all come from one sample, sequenced in a study of glioma-infiltrating T cells. The iRepertoire nested amplicon-rescue multiplex PCR amplified TCR alpha and beta CDR3s from RNA. From the multiplex PCR reads, TCRdb called clonotypes with MiXCR, one entry per CDR3 protein. The repertoire holds over 100,000 distinct CDR3 sequences, around a quarter seen once, with about 30% in the top ten. The sample was glioma tissue, nonneoplastic brain tissue, or PBMCs (not recorded which). All receptors derive from a human donor with low-grade glioma or glioblastoma, undergoing nonglioma brain surgery, or in good health (not recorded which).

This clonotype was observed many times. The chain carries TRBV6-2 or TRBV6-3 and TRBJ1-2; tentatively, D is TRBD1 (5 bases). Germline CDR1 MNHEY, CDR2 SVGEGT. The V gene lost 9 bases and the J gene lost 7 bases, with 12 bases spanning the gap. The CDR3 covers 11 residues. The CDR3 reads CASRGVGGYTF. The CDR3 nucleotides read TGTGCCAGTCGAGGGGTTGGTGGCTACACCTTC.

A remark on this clonotype: The junction shows a germline mismatch at one end, possibly a read error. The V and J genes are TRBV20-1 and TRBJ2-3; TRBD2 matches at 7 bases. CDR3 length: 16 amino acids. Per the germline V gene, CDR1 is DFQATT and CDR2 is SNEGSKA (reference sequence). The CDR3 DNA reads as TGCAGTGCTAGAGATATGGACGGGGGGAGCACAGATACGCAGAATTTT. It is translated as CSARDMDGGSTDTQNF.

This clonotype came up many times. The chain uses TRBV28 and TRBJ2-7; TRBD1 matches at 8 bases. After removal of 6 bases from V and 3 bases from J, the junction contained 10 bases not matched to a gene. The germline V gene has CDR1 MDHEN and CDR2 SYDVKM. This CDR3 has 15 residues. In DNA, the CDR3 is TGTGCCAGCAGAATCAGACAGGGGTATAACTACGAGCAGTACTTC. As protein: CASRIRQGYNYEQYF.

This clonotype was seen many times. The V gene is TRBV20-1, the J gene TRBJ2-7; 10 positions match TRBD1. Germline CDR1 and CDR2: DFQATT and SNEGSKA (reference sequence). V lost 5 bases, J lost 5 bases, and 9 bases stayed unmatched. CDR3 length equals 14 residues. CDR3 nucleotides: TGCAGTGCTCTGGGACAGGGGAAGGTCGACGAGCAGTACTTC. Protein sequence: CSALGQGKVDEQYF.

This clonotype was counted ten times or more. This rearrangement joins TRBV2 to TRBJ2-1; 8 bases line up with TRBD2. J lost 7 bases, V lost 2 bases, and 10 bases had no gene match. The CDR3 runs to 16 residues. The germline V gene has CDR1 SNHLY and CDR2 FYNNEI. In DNA form, the CDR3 reads TGTGCCAGCAGTGAAATCTTGAGCGGGAGTGGAAATGAGCAGTTCTTC. Residues: CASSEILSGSGNEQFF.

This clonotype occurred many times. The chain uses TRBV15 and TRBJ1-5; D gene uncertain. V gave up 1 base and J gave up 1 base, with 5 bases separating them. This CDR3 is built from 14 residues. Germline assignment: CDR1 LNHNV and CDR2 YYDKDF (reference sequence). In nucleotides, the CDR3 is TGTGCCACCAGCAGAGGTCTAAGCAATCAGCCCCAGCATTTT. Translated: CATSRGLSNQPQHF.

This clonotype was recorded at least ten times. The rearrangement uses TRBV5-1 and TRBJ2-6; 7 positions match TRBD1. Losses at the gene ends were 4 bases for V and 0 bases for J; bases not matched to a gene: 7. The germline V gene has CDR1 SGHRS and CDR2 YFSETQ. The CDR3 contains 17 residues. The CDR3 sequence is CASSDAQGSSGANVLTF. The CDR3 nucleotides read TGCGCCAGCAGCGATGCACAGGGGAGCTCTGGGGCCAACGTCCTGACTTTC.

The rearrangement joins TRBV18 to TRBJ2-1; TRBD2 agrees at 10 bases. Germline V CDR1 and CDR2: KGHSH, LQKENI. This CDR3 has 15 amino acids. V lost 6 bases and J lost 8; bases outside the gene matches: 10. Written as DNA, the CDR3 is TGTGCCAGCTCCTCTAGCGGGAGTATTAAGGATGAGCAGTTCTTC. Translated: CASSSSGSIKDEQFF.

The table lists this clonotype with many counts. The chain has TRBV7-2 and TRBJ1-1; TRBD1 aligns across 7 bases. The CDR3 spans 13 residues. The V gene's germline CDR1 is SGHTA and CDR2 FQGNSA. V trimming: 5 bases; J trimming: 5 bases; junction bases outside the gene matches: 5. This CDR3 is CASSQDRRTEAFF. For the CDR3, the DNA is TGTGCCAGCAGCCAGGACAGGAGAACTGAAGCTTTCTTT.

This clonotype has a count of ten or more. V is TRBV7-8 and J is TRBJ1-5, with a weak D call TRBD1 (5 bases). CDR3 size: 12 residues. V was trimmed by 5 bases and J by 9 bases, leaving 11 bases between them. Germline V gene lookup returns CDR1 SGHVS and CDR2 FQNEAQ. CDR3 region: CASSMQGAPQHF. CDR3 bases: TGTGCCAGCAGCATGCAGGGTGCGCCCCAGCATTTT.

V gene TRBV10-2 combines with J gene TRBJ2-7; no clear D. The CDR3 is 10 residues long. V was cut by 10 bases and J by 4 bases, with 8 bases left in between. Germline V gene lookup returns CDR1 WSHSY and CDR2 SAAADI. CDR3 DNA sequence: TGCGCCACCGGTAGTTACGAGCAGTACTTC. Amino acids: CATGSYEQYF.

A note on this clonotype: A read error is possible here, since a much larger clone lies one base away. The rearrangement joins TRBV12-3 or TRBV12-4 to TRBJ1-2; unclear D gene. The CDR3 loop spans 14 amino acids. The CDR3 DNA is TGTGCCGGCAGTTTAGCGGACGCTAACTATGGCTACACCTTC. Its translation: CAGSLADANYGYTF.

The chain combines TRBV30 with TRBJ1-1; D possibly corresponds to TRBD1 (5 bases). Deletions cut 5 bases from V and 2 bases from J, with 15 bases between. CDR3 length: 14 amino acids. Looked up from germline, CDR1 is GTSNPN and CDR2 is SVGIG (reference sequence). The CDR3 reads CAWAPDKINTEAFF. Here the CDR3 DNA reads TGTGCCTGGGCCCCGGACAAAATAAACACTGAAGCTTTCTTT.